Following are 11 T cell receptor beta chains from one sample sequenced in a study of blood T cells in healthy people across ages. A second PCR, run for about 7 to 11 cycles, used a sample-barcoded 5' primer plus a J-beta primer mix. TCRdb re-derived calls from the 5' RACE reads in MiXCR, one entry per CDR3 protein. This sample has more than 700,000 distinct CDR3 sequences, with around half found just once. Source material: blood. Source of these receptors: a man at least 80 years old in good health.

The CDR3, as DNA: TGCAGTGCCCAGACGGCCTCATATAATTCACCCCTCCACTTT. Translation gives CSAQTASYNSPLHF. The chain recombines TRBV20-1 with TRBJ1-6; no definite D call. The V end was cut by 6 bases, the J end by 4 bases, with 13 bases between. The CDR3 totals 14 residues. Germline CDR1 and CDR2: DFQATT and SNEGSKA (reference sequence).

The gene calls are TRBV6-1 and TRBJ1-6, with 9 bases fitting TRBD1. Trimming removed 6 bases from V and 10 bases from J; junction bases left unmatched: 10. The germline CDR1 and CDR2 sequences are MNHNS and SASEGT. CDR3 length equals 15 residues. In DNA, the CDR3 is TGTGCCAGCAGAGCCTTTACCGGACAGGGGTCACCCCTCCACTTT. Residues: CASRAFTGQGSPLHF.

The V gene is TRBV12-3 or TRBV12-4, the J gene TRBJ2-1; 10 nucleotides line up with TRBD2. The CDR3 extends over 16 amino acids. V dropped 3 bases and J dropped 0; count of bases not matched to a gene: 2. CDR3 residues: CASSFSSGSSYNEQFF. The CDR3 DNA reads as TGTGCCAGCAGTTTCTCTAGCGGGAGCTCCTACAATGAGCAGTTCTTC.

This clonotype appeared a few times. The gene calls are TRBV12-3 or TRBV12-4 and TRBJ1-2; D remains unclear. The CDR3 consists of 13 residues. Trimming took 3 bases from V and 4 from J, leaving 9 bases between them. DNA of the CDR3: TGTGCCAGCAGTTTCTTAACTGGCTATGGCTACACCTTC. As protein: CASSFLTGYGYTF.

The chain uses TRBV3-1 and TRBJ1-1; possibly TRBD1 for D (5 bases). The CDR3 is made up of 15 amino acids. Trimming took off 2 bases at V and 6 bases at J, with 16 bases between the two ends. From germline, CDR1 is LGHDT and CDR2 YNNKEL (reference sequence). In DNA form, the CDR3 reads TGTGCCAGCAGCCAAACGGGCCGAGGGACCCCTGAAGCTTTCTTT. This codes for CASSQTGRGTPEAFF.

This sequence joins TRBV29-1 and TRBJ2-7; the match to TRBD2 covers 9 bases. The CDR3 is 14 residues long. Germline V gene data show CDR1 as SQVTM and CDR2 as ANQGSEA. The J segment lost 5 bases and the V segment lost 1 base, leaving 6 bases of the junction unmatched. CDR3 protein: CSVEVAGGGDEQYF. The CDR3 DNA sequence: TGCAGCGTTGAAGTGGCGGGAGGGGGTGACGAGCAGTACTTC.

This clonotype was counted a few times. DNA for the CDR3: TGTGCCAGCAGCCAACTCACCGATTCGGATACGCAGTATTTT. It translates to CASSQLTDSDTQYF. The chain carries TRBV3-1 and TRBJ2-3; D is undetermined. CDR3 size: 14 residues. Trimming removed 2 bases at V and 6 bases at J, with 12 bases between. The germline CDR1 and CDR2 sequences are LGHDT and YNNKEL (reference sequence).

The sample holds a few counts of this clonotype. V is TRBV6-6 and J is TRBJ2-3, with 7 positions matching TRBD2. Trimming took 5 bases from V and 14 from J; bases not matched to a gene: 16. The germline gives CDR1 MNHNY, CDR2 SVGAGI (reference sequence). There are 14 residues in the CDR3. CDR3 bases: TGTGCCAGCAGTCCCGGGAGGCCAAAGGGATACGCGTATTTT. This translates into CASSPGRPKGYAYF.

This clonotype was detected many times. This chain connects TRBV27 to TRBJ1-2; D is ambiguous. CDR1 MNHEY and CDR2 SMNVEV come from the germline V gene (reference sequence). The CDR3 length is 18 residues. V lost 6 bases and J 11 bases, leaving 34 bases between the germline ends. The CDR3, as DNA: TGTGCCAGCAGCCAACCAGAGTCCATCAGGTCCCCCCAGCCCCGGTACACCTTC. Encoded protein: CASSQPESIRSPQPRYTF.

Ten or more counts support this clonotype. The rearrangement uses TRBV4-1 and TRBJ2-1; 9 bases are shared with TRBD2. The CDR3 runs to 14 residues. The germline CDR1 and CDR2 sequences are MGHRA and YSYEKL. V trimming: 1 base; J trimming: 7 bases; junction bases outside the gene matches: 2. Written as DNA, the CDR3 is TGCGCCAGCAGCCAAGGGGGACTAGCTAATGAGCAGTTCTTC. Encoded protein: CASSQGGLANEQFF.

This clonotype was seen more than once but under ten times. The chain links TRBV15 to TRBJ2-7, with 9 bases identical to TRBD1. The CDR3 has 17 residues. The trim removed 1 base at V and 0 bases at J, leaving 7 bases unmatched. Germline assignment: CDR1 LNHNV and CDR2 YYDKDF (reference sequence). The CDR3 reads CATSRALRDRDSYEQYF. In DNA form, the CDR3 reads TGTGCCACCAGCAGAGCCCTAAGGGACAGGGACTCCTACGAGCAGTACTTC. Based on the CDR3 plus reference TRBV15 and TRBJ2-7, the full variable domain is DAMVIQNPRYQVTQFGKPVTLSCSQTLNHNVMYWYQQKSSQAPKLLFHYYDKDFNNEADTPDNFQSRRPNTSFCFLDIRSPGLGDTAMYLCATSRALRDRDSYEQYFGPGTRLTVT.